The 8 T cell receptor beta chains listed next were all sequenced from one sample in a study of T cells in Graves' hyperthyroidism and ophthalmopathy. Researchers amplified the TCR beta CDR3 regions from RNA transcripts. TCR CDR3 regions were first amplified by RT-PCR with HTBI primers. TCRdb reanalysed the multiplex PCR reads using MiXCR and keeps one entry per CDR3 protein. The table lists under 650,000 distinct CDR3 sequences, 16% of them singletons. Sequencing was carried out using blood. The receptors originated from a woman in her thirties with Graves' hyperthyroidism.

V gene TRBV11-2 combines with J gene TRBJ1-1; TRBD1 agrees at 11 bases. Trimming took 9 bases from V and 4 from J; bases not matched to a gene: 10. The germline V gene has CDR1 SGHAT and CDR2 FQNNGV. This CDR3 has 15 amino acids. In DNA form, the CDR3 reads TGTGCCAGTAGTGGGCTGGGGACAGGGGGCACTGAAGCTTTCTTT. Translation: CASSGLGTGGTEAFF.

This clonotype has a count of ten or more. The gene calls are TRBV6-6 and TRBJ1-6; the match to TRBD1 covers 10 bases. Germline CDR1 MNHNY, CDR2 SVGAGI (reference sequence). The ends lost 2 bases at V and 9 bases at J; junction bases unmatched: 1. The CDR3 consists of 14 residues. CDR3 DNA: TGTGCCAGCAGTTACGGACAGGGGGTTTCACCCCTCCACTTT. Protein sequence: CASSYGQGVSPLHF.

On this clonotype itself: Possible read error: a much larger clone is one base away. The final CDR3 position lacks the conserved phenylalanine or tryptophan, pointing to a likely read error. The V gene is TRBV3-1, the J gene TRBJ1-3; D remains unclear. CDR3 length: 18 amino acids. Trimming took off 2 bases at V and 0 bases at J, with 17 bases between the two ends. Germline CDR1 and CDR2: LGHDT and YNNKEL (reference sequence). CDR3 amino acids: CASSQKRKYPNSGNTIYL. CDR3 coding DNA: TGTGCCAGCAGCCAAAAACGAAAATACCCCAACTCTGGAAACACCATATATCTT.

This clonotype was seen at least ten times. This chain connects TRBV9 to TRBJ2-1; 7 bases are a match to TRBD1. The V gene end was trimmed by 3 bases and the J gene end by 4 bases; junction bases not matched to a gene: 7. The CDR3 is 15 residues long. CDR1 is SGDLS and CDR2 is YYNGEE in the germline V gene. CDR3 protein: CASSGQGEGYNEQFF. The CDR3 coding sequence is TGTGCCAGCAGCGGACAGGGCGAAGGATACAATGAGCAGTTCTTC.

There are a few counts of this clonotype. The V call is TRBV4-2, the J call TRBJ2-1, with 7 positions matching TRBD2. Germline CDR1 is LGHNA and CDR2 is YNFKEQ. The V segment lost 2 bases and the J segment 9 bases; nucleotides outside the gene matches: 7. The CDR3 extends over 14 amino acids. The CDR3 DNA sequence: TGTGCCAGCAGCCAATATACTAGCGCAGGTGAGCAGTTCTTC. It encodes CASSQYTSAGEQFF.

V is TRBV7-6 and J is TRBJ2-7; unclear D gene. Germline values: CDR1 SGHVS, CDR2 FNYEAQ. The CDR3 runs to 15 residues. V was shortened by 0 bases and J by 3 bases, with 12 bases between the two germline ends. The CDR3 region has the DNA TGTGCCAGCAGCTTAGCTTCGGCTACCAGCTACGAGCAGTACTTC. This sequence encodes CASSLASATSYEQYF.

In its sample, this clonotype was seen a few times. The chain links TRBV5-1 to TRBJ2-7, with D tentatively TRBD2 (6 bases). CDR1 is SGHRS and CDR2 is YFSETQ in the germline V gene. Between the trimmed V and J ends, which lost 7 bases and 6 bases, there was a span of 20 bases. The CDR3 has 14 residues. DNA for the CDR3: TGCGCCAGCTGCAAGGGCACCGGGGGTGGCGAGCAGTACTTC. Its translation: CASCKGTGGGEQYF.

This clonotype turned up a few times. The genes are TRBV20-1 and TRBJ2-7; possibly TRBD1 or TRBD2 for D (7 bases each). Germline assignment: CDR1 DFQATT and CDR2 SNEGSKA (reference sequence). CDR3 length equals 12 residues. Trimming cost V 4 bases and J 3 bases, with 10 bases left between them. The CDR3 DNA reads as TGCAGTGCTACAGGGGGGGACTACGAGCAGTACTTC. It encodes CSATGGDYEQYF.